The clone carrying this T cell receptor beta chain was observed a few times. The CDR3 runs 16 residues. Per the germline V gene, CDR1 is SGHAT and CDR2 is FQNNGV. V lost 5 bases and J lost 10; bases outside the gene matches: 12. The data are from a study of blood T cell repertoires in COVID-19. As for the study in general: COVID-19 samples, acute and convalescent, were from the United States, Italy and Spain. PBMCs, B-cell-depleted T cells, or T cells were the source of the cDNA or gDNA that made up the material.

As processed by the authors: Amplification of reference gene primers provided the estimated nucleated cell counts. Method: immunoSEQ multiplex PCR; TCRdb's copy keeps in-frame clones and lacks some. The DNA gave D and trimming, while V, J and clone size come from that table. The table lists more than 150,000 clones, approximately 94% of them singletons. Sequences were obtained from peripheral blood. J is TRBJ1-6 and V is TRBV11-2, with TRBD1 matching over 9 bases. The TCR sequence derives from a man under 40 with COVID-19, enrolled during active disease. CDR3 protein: CASSPTTGGEVSPLHF. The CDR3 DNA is TGTGCCAGCAGCCCAACCACAGGGGGCGAGGTGTCACCCCTCCACTTT.